One sample yielded the 13 T cell receptor beta chains listed below, sequenced in a study of shared clonotypes between healthy human individuals. Generated by immunoSEQ multiplex PCR, the TCRdb table keeps only in-frame clones and is missing some. This sample has about 1.9 million clones, with 80% to 95% found just once. As defined, naive CD8 cells were CD45RO-negative and positively selected for CCR7, with terminally differentiated effector memory CD45RA+ cells excluded. Sample: naive CD8+ T cells from PBMCs. These receptors came from a man between 18 and 35 years old in good health. Some clones in this sample may be carry-over from other donors' samples.

This chain links TRBV15 with TRBJ1-1; 7 bases align to TRBD1. The CDR3 runs 16 residues. The ends lost 3 bases at V and 5 bases at J; junction bases unmatched: 12. Germline assignment: CDR1 LNHNV and CDR2 YYDKDF (reference sequence). Written as DNA, the CDR3 is TGTGCCACCAGCAGGGATTCGACAGGGTGGAGGACTGAAGCTTTCTTT. Amino acids: CATSRDSTGWRTEAFF. Based on the CDR3 plus reference TRBV15 and TRBJ1-1, the full variable domain is DAMVIQNPRYQVTQFGKPVTLSCSQTLNHNVMYWYQQKSSQAPKLLFHYYDKDFNNEADTPDNFQSRRPNTSFCFLDIRSPGLGDTAMYLCATSRDSTGWRTEAFFGQGTRLTVV.

The chain couples TRBV7-8 to TRBJ1-2; D unresolved. The V gene lost 4 bases and the J gene lost 0 bases, with 15 bases spanning the gap. The germline V gene encodes CDR1 SGHVS and CDR2 FQNEAQ. The CDR3 is 16 amino acids. The CDR3 is CASSYFNSDTNYGYTF. CDR3 DNA sequence: TGTGCCAGCAGCTACTTTAACAGTGATACTAACTATGGCTACACCTTC.

The chain couples TRBV27 to TRBJ2-3; D is ambiguous. The germline V and J ends were trimmed by 2 bases and 0 bases, with 12 bases remaining between them. This CDR3 is built from 16 residues. In germline, CDR1 is MNHEY, CDR2 SMNVEV (reference sequence). DNA of the CDR3: TGTGCCAGCAGTTTAACGTATCGACTTAGCACAGATACGCAGTATTTT. This codes for CASSLTYRLSTDTQYF.

The J gene is TRBJ2-7, the V gene TRBV7-6; no reliable D call. CDR3 length equals 14 residues. In germline, CDR1 is SGHVS, CDR2 FNYEAQ. V lost 5 bases and J lost 1, with 12 bases in between. Here the CDR3 reads CASSPDPGSYEQYF. The DNA for the CDR3 is TGTGCCAGCAGCCCGGACCCGGGTTCCTACGAGCAGTACTTC. The full variable domain, its missing parts supplied by reference TRBV7-6 and TRBJ2-7, is GAGVSQSPRYKVTKRGQDVALRCDPISGHVSLYWYRQALGQGPEFLTYFNYEAQQDKSGLPNDRFSAERPEGSISTLTIQRTEQRDSAMYRCASSPDPGSYEQYFGPGTRLTVT.

The chain uses TRBV5-6 and TRBJ2-7; D may correspond to TRBD1 or TRBD2 (6 bases each). From germline, CDR1 is SGHDT and CDR2 YYEEEE. V was trimmed by 1 base and J by 2 bases, leaving 22 bases between them. CDR3 length: 18 residues. For the CDR3, the DNA is TGTGCCAGCAGCTTGTATAGGGGGGTGGCTATCCCAACCTACGAGCAGTACTTC. It yields the protein CASSLYRGVAIPTYEQYF.

CDR3 protein: CASSWAVGNEQFF. In DNA form, the CDR3 reads TGCGCCAGCAGCTGGGCCGTTGGCAATGAGCAGTTCTTC. This chain links TRBV5-1 with TRBJ2-1; D gene uncertain. Germline V lookup: CDR1 SGHRS, CDR2 YFSETQ. The CDR3 contains 13 residues. The V end was cut by 3 bases, the J end by 6 bases, with 10 bases between.

The V gene is TRBV4-1, the J gene TRBJ2-1; D tentatively fits TRBD1 or TRBD2 (5 bases each). Germline lookup yields CDR1 MGHRA and CDR2 YSYEKL. The CDR3 extends over 13 amino acids. With 4 bases removed from V and 5 bases from J, the gap between germline ends came to 9 bases. The CDR3 loop reads CASSLGPNNEQFF. The CDR3 coding sequence is TGCGCCAGCAGCCTGGGACCCAACAATGAGCAGTTCTTC.

This clone was detected once. J is TRBJ2-1 and V is TRBV7-9, with D tentatively TRBD2 (5 bases). The CDR3 contains 16 residues. From germline, CDR1 is SEHNR and CDR2 FQNEAQ (reference sequence). V lost 6 bases and J lost 6, with 21 bases in between. Here the CDR3 reads CASSPRVVDYPNEQFF. As DNA, the CDR3 is TGTGCCAGCAGTCCACGGGTGGTAGACTACCCCAATGAGCAGTTCTTC.

V gene TRBV28 combines with J gene TRBJ2-7; 8 nucleotides align to TRBD1. V shed 6 bases, J shed 3 bases, and the junction held 7 bases outside the gene matches. Germline loops: CDR1 MDHEN, CDR2 SYDVKM. This CDR3 is built from 14 residues. The CDR3 spells CASRNPGTGYEQYF. The CDR3 bases are TGTGCCAGCAGAAACCCCGGGACAGGCTACGAGCAGTACTTC.

The chain employs TRBV7-9 and TRBJ1-6, with D tentatively TRBD1 (5 bases). The V gene's germline CDR1 is SEHNR and CDR2 FQNEAQ (reference sequence). V was pared by 1 base and J by 9 bases, with 10 bases between. CDR3 length: 14 amino acids. The CDR3 reads CASSLGGIRSPLHF. The CDR3 DNA follows: TGTGCCAGCAGCTTAGGGGGGATCCGTTCACCCCTCCACTTT.

The chain employs TRBV18 and TRBJ1-4; the D gene is possibly TRBD1 (5 bases). The V gene's germline CDR1 is KGHSH and CDR2 LQKENI. The CDR3 runs to 17 residues. The V and J ends lost 3 bases and 0 bases respectively, with 14 bases between them. The CDR3 coding sequence is TGTGCCAGCTCACCTGGCGGGGCGCTTGCAACTAATGAAAAACTGTTTTTT. It translates to CASSPGGALATNEKLFF.

The chain uses TRBV9 and TRBJ2-6; D might be TRBD2 (5 bases). This CDR3 has 15 residues. V gave up 4 bases and J gave up 1 base, with 9 bases separating them. The V gene's germline CDR1 is SGDLS and CDR2 YYNGEE. The CDR3 bases are TGTGCCAGCAGCTCCGGGAATTCTGGGGCCAACGTCCTGACTTTC. Residues: CASSSGNSGANVLTF.

Here the CDR3 DNA reads TGTGCCTGGAGTGCGGGGCCCTACGAGCAGTACTTC. It translates to CAWSAGPYEQYF. V usage is TRBV30 and J usage is TRBJ2-7; D is perhaps TRBD1 or TRBD2 (5 bases each). Germline loops: CDR1 GTSNPN, CDR2 SVGIG (reference sequence). The V end was cut by 1 base, the J end by 2 bases, with 6 bases between. This CDR3 has 12 residues.